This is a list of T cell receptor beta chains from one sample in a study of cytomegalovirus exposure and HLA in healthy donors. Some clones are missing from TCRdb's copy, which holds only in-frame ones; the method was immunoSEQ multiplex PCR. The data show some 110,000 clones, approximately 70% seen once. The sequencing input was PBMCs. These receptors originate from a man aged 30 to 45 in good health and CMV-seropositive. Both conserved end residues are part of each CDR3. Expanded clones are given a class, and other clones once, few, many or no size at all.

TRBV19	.	CASSITRGGGFQETQYF
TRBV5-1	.	CASSLGDAGNTYEQYF
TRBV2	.	CASGWTGFSNQPQHF
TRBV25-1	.	CASSDRSRGSYEQYF
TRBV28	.	CASSGQADQPQHF
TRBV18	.	CASSPSTDQPQHF
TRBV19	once	CASTLGELAEGNEQFF
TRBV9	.	CASSGLAGSYNEQFF
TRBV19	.	CASIARDRGNYGYTF
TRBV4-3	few	CASSQSLYGGTDTQYF
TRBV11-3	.	CASSLMRGGAEAFF
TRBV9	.	CASSVGAGAPGELFF
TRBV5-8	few	CASSGGRGRRSGNTIYF
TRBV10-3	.	CAIRTGQKVGELFF
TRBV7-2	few	CASSLAEGSSGYTF
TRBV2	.	CASSELAGDTGELFF
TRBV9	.	CASSVAETPYEQYF
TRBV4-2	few	CASSQVGHSGGGNIQYF
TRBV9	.	CASSVAGQVGTEAFF
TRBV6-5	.	CASRTSLSYEQYF
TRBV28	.	CATKPGIYSNQPQHF
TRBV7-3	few	CASSLYRNTEAFF
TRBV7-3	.	CASSLTSRTSGGSDTQYF
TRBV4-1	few	CASSSPRGEQNTEAFF
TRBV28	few	CASSTTVWRGNTIYF
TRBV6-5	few	CASRNLNRVNTEAFF
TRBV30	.	CAWNTITGSLVF
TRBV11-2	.	CASSFLAGGPGETQYF
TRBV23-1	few	CASSPKGQGVIFGEQFF
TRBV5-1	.	CASSRSLAGVDTQYF
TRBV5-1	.	CASRTGTGFYEQYF
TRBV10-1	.	CASEHPGQELPDTQYF
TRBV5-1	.	CAGSLRGQGILGGSEAFF
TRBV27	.	CASSGQNNSPLHF
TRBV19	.	CASTTGDSSNQPQHF
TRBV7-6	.	CASSLETGATYNSPLHF
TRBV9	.	CASSPTPHSGELFF
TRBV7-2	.	CASRGGDRVYGYTF
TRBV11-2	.	CASSSPDSGEQFF
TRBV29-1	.	CSARQGQETQYF
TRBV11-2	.	CASSSGTGEGYTQYF
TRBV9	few	CASSVSAGGFNEQFF
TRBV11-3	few	CASSFSGGAIDTQYF
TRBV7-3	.	CASSFFGNTIYF
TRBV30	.	CAWSVRQANYGYTF
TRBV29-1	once	CSAKEGAAYNEQFF
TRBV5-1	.	CASSIGTGGGRETQYF
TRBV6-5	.	CASSESRGRETQYF
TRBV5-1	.	CASSLLLTGRTSGGRGETQYF
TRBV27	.	CETKTGTLNTEAFF